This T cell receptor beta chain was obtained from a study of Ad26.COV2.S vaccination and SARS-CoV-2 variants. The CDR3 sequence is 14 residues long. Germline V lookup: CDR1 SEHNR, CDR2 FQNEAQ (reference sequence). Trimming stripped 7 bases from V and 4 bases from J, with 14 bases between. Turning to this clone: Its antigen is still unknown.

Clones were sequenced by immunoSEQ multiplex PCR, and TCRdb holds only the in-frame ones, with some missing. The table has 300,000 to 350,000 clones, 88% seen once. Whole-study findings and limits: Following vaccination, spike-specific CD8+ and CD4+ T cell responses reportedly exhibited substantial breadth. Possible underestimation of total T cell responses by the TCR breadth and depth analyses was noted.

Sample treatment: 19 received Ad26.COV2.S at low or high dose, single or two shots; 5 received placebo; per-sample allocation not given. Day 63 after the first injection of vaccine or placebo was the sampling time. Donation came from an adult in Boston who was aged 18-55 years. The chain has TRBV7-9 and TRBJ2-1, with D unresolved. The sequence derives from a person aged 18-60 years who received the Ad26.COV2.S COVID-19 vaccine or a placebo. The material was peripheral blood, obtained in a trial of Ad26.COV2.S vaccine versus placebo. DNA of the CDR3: TGTGCCAGCACAATCGTCGGTAGTTACAATGAGCAGTTCTTC. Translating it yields CASTIVGSYNEQFF.